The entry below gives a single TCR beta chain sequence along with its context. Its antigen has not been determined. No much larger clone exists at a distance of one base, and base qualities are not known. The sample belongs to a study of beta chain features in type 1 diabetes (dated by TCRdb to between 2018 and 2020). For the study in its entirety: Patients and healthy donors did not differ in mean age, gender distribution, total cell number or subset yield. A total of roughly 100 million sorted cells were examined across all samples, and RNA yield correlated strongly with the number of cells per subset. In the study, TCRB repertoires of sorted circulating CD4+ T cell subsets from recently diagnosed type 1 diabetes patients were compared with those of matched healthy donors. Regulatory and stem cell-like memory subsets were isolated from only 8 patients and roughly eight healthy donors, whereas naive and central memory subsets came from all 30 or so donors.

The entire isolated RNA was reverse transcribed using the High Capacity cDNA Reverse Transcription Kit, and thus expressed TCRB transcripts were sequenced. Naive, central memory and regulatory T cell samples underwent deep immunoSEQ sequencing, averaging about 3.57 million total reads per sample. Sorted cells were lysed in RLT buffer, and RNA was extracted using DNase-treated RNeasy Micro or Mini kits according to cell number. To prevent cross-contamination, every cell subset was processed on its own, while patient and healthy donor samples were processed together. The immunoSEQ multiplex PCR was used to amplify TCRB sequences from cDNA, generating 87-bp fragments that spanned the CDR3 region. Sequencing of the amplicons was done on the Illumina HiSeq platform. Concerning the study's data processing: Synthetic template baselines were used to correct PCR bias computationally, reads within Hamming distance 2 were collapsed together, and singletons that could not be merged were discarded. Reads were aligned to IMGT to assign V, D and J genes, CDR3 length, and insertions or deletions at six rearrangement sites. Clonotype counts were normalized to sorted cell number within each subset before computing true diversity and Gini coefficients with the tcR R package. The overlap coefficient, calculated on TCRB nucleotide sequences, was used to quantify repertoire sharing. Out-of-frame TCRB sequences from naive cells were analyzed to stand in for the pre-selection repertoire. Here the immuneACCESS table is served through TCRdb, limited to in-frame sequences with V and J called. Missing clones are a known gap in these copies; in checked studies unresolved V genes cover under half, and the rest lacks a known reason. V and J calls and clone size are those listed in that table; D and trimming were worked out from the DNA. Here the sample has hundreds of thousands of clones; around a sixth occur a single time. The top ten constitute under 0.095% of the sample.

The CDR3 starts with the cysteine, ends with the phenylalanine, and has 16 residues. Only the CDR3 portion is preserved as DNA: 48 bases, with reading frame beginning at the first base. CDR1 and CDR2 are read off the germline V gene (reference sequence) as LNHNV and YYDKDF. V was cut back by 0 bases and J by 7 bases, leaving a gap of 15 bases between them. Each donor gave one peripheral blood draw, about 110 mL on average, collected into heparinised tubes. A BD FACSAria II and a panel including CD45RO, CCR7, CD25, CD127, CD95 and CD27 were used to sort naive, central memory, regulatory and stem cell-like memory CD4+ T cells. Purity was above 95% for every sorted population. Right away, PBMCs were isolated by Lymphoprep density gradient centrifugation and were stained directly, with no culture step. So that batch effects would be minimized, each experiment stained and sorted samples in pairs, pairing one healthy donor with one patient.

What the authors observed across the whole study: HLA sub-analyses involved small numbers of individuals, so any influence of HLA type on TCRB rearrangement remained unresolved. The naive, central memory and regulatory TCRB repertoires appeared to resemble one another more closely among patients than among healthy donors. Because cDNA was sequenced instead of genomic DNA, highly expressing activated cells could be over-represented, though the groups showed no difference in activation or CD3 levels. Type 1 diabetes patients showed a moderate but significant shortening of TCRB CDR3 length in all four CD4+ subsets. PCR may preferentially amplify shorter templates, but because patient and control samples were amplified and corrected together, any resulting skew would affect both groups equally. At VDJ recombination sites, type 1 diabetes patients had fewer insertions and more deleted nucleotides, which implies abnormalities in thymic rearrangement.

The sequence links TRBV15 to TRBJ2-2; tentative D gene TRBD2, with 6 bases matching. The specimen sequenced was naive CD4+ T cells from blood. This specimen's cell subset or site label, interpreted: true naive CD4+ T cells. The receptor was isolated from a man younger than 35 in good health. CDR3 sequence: CATSRDVASVGGELFF. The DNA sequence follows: TGTGCCACCAGCAGAGATGTCGCTAGCGTGGGCGGGGAGCTGTTTTTT.